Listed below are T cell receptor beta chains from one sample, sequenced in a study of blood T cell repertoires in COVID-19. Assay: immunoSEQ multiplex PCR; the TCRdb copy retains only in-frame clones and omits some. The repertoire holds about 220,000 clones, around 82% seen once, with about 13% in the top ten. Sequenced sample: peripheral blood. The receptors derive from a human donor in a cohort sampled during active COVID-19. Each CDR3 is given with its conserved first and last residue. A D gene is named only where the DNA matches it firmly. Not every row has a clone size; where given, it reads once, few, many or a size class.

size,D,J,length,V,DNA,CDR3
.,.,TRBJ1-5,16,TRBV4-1,TGCGCCAGCAGCCAGACGGAGCTCCGAGGCAATCAGCCCCAGCATTTT,CASSQTELRGNQPQHF
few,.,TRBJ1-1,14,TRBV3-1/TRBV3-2,TGTGCCAGCAGCCAAGGGACAGCGAACACTGAAGCTTTCTTT,CASSQGTANTEAFF
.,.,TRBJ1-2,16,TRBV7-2,TGTGCCAGCAGCCCTTCAAGCGGCGGGGCTCTAGATGGCTACACCTTC,CASSPSSGGALDGYTF
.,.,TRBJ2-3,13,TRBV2,TGTGCCAGAGCAAAAACCAGCACAGATACGCAGTATTTT,CARAKTSTDTQYF
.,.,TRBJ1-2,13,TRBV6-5,TGTGCCAGCAGGGAGTTGGGTACAGGGAGCTACACCTTC,CASRELGTGSYTF
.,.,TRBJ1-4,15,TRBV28,TGTGCCAGCAGTCCCCTGAGTGAGACTAATGAAAAACTGTTTTTT,CASSPLSETNEKLFF
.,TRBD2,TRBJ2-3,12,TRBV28,TGTGCCACGGGACTAGCGGGAGATACGCAGTATTTT,CATGLAGDTQYF
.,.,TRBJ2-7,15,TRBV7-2,TGTGCCAGCAGCCTCCGGGGATCTAGCTCCTACGAGCAGTACTTC,CASSLRGSSSYEQYF
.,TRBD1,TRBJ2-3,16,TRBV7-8,TGTGCCAGCAGCTTAGTGCAGGGGGCGAGCACAGATACGCAGTATTTT,CASSLVQGASTDTQYF
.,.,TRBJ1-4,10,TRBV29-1,TGCAGCGTCAGAAATGAAAAACTGTTTTTT,CSVRNEKLFF
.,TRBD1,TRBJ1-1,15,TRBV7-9,TGTGCCAGCAGCTTACGGGGACAGGGAAACACTGAAGCTTTCTTT,CASSLRGQGNTEAFF
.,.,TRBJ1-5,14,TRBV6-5,TGTGCCAGCAGTTACGCAGGGGTTAATCAGCCCCAGCATTTT,CASSYAGVNQPQHF
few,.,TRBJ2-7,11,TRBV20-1,TGCAGTGCTAGTAGAGGCTACGAGCAGTACTTC,CSASRGYEQYF
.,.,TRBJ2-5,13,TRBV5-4,TGTGCCGGGGGCAGAGGGGGCCAAGAGACCCAGTACTTC,CAGGRGGQETQYF
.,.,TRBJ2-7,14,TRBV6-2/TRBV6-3,TGTGCCAGCAGTTACGACCAGGGGTCCTACGAGCAGTACTTC,CASSYDQGSYEQYF
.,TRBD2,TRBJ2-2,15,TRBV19,TGTGCCAGTAACGCGGGGGGGTTTGGGACCGGGGAGCTGTTTTTT,CASNAGGFGTGELFF
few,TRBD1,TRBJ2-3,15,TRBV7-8,TGTGCCAGCAGCCTCGACAGGGAGAGCACAGATACGCAGTATTTT,CASSLDRESTDTQYF
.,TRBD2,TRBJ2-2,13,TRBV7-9,TGTGCCAGCTCATTCGGGGGGTCCGGGGAGCTGTTTTTT,CASSFGGSGELFF
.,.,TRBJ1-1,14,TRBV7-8,TGTGCCAGCAGCTTAACTGGACAGATATTTGAAGCTTTCTTT,CASSLTGQIFEAFF
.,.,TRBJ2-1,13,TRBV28,TGTGCCAGCAGTTTAAGCGTTAGTAGATTGGAGTTCTTC,CASSLSVSRLEFF
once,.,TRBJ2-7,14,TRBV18,TGTGCCAGCTCCCCCCGTTCTCTCTCCTACGAGCAGTACTTC,CASSPRSLSYEQYF
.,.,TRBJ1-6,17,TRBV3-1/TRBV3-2,TGTGCCAGCAGCCCCCTGGGGGGGGGTCGATATAATTCACCCCTCCACTTT,CASSPLGGGRYNSPLHF